The rows below give T cell receptor beta chains drawn from one sample of a study of blood T cell repertoires in COVID-19. Some clones are missing from TCRdb's copy, which holds only in-frame ones; the method was immunoSEQ multiplex PCR. The sample lists approximately 250,000 clones, about 93% occurring once. The sample was peripheral blood. The receptors originated from a man aged 25 to 40 with COVID-19, enrolled during active disease. Each CDR3 is given with its conserved first and last residue. The order of the fields is clone size, CDR3 length, D gene, J gene, V gene, CDR3 DNA, CDR3 protein. The D gene is left open where the match is weak. Not all rows give a size; the values are once, few, many and, for expanded clones, a class.

>-|15|-|TRBJ1-6|TRBV4-1
TGCGCCAGCAGCCAAGACTGGCCGAACAATTCACCCCTCCACTTT
CASSQDWPNNSPLHF
>-|14|-|TRBJ2-2|TRBV7-2
TGTGCCAGCAGCTTAGCGCGGCTAGCCGGGGAGCTGTTTTTT
CASSLARLAGELFF
>once|16|-|TRBJ1-4|TRBV5-1
TGCGCCAGCAGCTCCACAGGTAGTACGGGTAATGAAAAACTGTTTTTT
CASSSTGSTGNEKLFF
>-|12|TRBD1|TRBJ2-7|TRBV29-1
TGCAGCGCTGGGACAGCTTCCTACGAGCAGTACTTC
CSAGTASYEQYF
>-|11|TRBD1|TRBJ1-1|TRBV6-5
TGTGCCAGCAGCCGGACAGGTGAAGCTTTCTTT
CASSRTGEAFF
>-|16|TRBD1|TRBJ1-5|TRBV7-6
TGTGCCAGCAGCTTAGAAGGGACAGGGAACAATCAGCCCCAGCATTTT
CASSLEGTGNNQPQHF
>-|15|TRBD1|TRBJ2-7|TRBV12-5
TGTGCTAGTGGTCCGGGACAGGGGAACTCCTACGAGCAGTACTTC
CASGPGQGNSYEQYF
>-|16|-|TRBJ2-3|TRBV4-1
TGCGCCAGCAGAAATCCCGGGCGACAGGACACAGATACGCAGTATTTT
CASRNPGRQDTDTQYF
>-|15|-|TRBJ2-1|TRBV3-1/TRBV3-2
TGTGCCAGCAGCCAAGATCTTCTACCGGGACATCCCAGGGTCTTC
CASSQDLLPGHPRVF
>-|12|-|TRBJ2-7|TRBV10-3
TGTGCCATCGGTCAGGGGATTTACGAGCAGTACTTC
CAIGQGIYEQYF
>-|16|TRBD1|TRBJ1-1|TRBV12-5
TGTGCTAGTGGTTCCGGGACAGGGGAGTGGAACACTGAAGCTTTCTTT
CASGSGTGEWNTEAFF
>-|15|-|TRBJ1-4|TRBV6-5
TGTGCCAGCAGGTCGGGACATTTCGCCGATGAAAAACTGTTTTTT
CASRSGHFADEKLFF
>-|15|TRBD2|TRBJ2-7|TRBV6-5
TGTGCCAGCAGTTACGCCGGGGGAGGGTCGTACGAGCAGTACTTC
CASSYAGGGSYEQYF
>-|14|TRBD1|TRBJ1-2|TRBV15
TGTGCCACCAGCAGAGTAGCCAGGGGGGATGGCTACACCTTC
CATSRVARGDGYTF
>-|16|-|TRBJ1-6|TRBV5-5
TGTGCCAGCAGCTTGGGATGGGGCAGTCAAAATTCACCCCTCCACTTT
CASSLGWGSQNSPLHF
>-|15|TRBD1|TRBJ1-2|TRBV6-6
TGTGCCAGCAGTTCTCCGGGACAGAATAACTATGGCTACACCTTC
CASSSPGQNNYGYTF
>-|17|TRBD1|TRBJ2-1|TRBV2
TGTGCCAGCAGTGAAGTTGTACGGACAGGGGGCCTCAATGAGCAGTTCTTC
CASSEVVRTGGLNEQFF
>-|15|TRBD1|TRBJ1-1|TRBV4-2
TGTGCCAGCAGCCAACTCGGACAGGGGGGCACTGAAGCTTTCTTT
CASSQLGQGGTEAFF
>-|19|TRBD2|TRBJ2-1|TRBV3-1/TRBV3-2
TGTGCCAGCAGCCTAACTAGCGGGGGGGCCGCTCAAATCTACAATGAGCAGTTCTTC
CASSLTSGGAAQIYNEQFF
>-|14|TRBD1|TRBJ2-7|TRBV5-1
TGCGCCAGCAATGTTGGGGACAGCTCCTACGAGCAGTACTTC
CASNVGDSSYEQYF
>-|15|-|TRBJ2-1|TRBV10-1
TGCGCCAGCAGTGAGGGCCTAGCAGCCTGGGATGAGCAGTTCTTC
CASSEGLAAWDEQFF
>-|17|-|TRBJ1-1|TRBV28
TGTGCCAGCAAGGTTCGGGGTTTGCCCCCGTGGAACACTGAAGCTTTCTTT
CASKVRGLPPWNTEAFF
>-|15|-|TRBJ1-5|TRBV1
TGCACCAGCACGTACAGGGGGCCCCCCAATCAGCCCCAGCATTTT
CTSTYRGPPNQPQHF
>-|14|TRBD1|TRBJ2-7|TRBV6-5
TGTGCCAGCAGTATTGGACAGGTATCCTACGAGCAGTACTTC
CASSIGQVSYEQYF
>-|13|TRBD2|TRBJ2-7|TRBV11-2
TGTGCCAGCAGAGTAGCGGGGGTGGACGAGCAGTACTTC
CASRVAGVDEQYF
>-|16|TRBD1|TRBJ1-6|TRBV11-2
TGTGCCAGCAGCTCCGAGACAGGGACGAATAATTCACCCCTCCACTTT
CASSSETGTNNSPLHF
>-|18|-|TRBJ2-5|TRBV3-1/TRBV3-2
TGTGCCAGCAGCCCCCGGACTAACGATCCGGTCACTCAAGAGACCCAGTACTTC
CASSPRTNDPVTQETQYF
>once|16|-|TRBJ1-2|TRBV5-1
TGCGCCAGCAGTGGATCTGGGACACTTACTAACTATGGCTACACCTTC
CASSGSGTLTNYGYTF
>-|14|TRBD1|TRBJ1-5|TRBV6-5
TGTGCCAGCATAGACAGGGTGGGCAATCAGCCCCAGCATTTT
CASIDRVGNQPQHF
>-|17|TRBD1|TRBJ2-7|TRBV4-1
TGCGCCAGCAGCCAAGCCGGGACAGGGGGTCTTCTCTCCGAGCAGTACTTC
CASSQAGTGGLLSEQYF
>-|15|TRBD1|TRBJ1-2|TRBV27
TGTGCCAGCAGCCCTGGACAGGGGTACCTGGGCGGCTACACCTTC
CASSPGQGYLGGYTF
>-|17|TRBD1|TRBJ1-5|TRBV28
TGTGCCAGCAGTTTAGTCACAGGGGGCATGAGCAATCAGCCCCAGCATTTT
CASSLVTGGMSNQPQHF
>once|14|-|TRBJ2-7|TRBV6-6
TGTGCCAGCGCAAACGTAGGGGCCACCTACGAGCAGTACTTC
CASANVGATYEQYF
>-|14|-|TRBJ2-1|TRBV11-3
TGTGCCAGCAGCTTAACCCAGGGTCCAAATGAGCAGTTCTTC
CASSLTQGPNEQFF
>-|15|-|TRBJ2-2|TRBV3-1/TRBV3-2
TGTGCCAGCAGACCCCCGACCGCGAGGACCGGGGAGCTGTTTTTT
CASRPPTARTGELFF
>-|16|-|TRBJ2-7|TRBV4-1
TGCGCCAGCAGCCAAGAGGCAGGGGAACCCTCCTACGAGCAGTACTTC
CASSQEAGEPSYEQYF
>once|13|-|TRBJ1-1|TRBV6-5
TGTGCCAGCAGGCCCCCGGGAACCCCTGAAGCTTTCTTT
CASRPPGTPEAFF
>-|15|TRBD1|TRBJ1-2|TRBV5-1
TGCGCCAGCAGCACCTCGACAGGGGGTACAGCAGGCTACACCTTC
CASSTSTGGTAGYTF
>-|15|TRBD1|TRBJ2-2|TRBV7-2
TGTGCCAGCAGCCATTCCACAGGGGAGAGCGGGGAGCTGTTTTTT
CASSHSTGESGELFF
>-|13|-|TRBJ2-1|TRBV12-3/TRBV12-4
TGTGCCAGCAGTTGGAGTAGAGGCAATGAGCAGTTCTTC
CASSWSRGNEQFF
>-|17|-|TRBJ1-3|TRBV4-2
TGTGCCAGCAGCCAAGATCGGGCAGGGGCACCTGGAAACACCATATATTTT
CASSQDRAGAPGNTIYF
>-|14|TRBD2|TRBJ2-1|TRBV3-1/TRBV3-2
TGTGCCAGCAGCCTTAGCGGGGGGTTCGATGAGCAGTTCTTC
CASSLSGGFDEQFF
>-|14|-|TRBJ1-2|TRBV6-5
TGTGCCAGCAGTTACCCCGGACAGAACTATGGCTACACCTTC
CASSYPGQNYGYTF
>-|14|-|TRBJ2-5|TRBV7-2
TGTGCCAGCACGCGCCGGGGTGGCCAAGAGACCCAGTACTTC
CASTRRGGQETQYF
>-|14|-|TRBJ2-3|TRBV19
TGTGCCAGTAGTACAGGGCAGGGGACAGATACGCAGTATTTT
CASSTGQGTDTQYF